Listed below are T cell receptor beta chains from one sample, sequenced in a study of metastatic and nonmetastatic thyroid tumors. Via MiXCR, TCRdb re-called the PCR reads. The profile covers 27,000 or so clones, with about 26% appearing a single time and approximately 6% taken by the ten largest. The sample comprised blood. The receptors were sampled from a female donor with papillary thyroid cancer or a benign thyroid nodule (not recorded which). Some clones in this sample may be carry-over from other donors' samples. CDR3s leave out the opening cysteine and the closing phenylalanine or tryptophan. Fields, in order: CDR3 length, V gene, CDR3 protein.

length: 16
V: TRBV19
CDR3: ASSIMGQGAGGNQPQH

length: 12
V: TRBV6-1
CDR3: ASRTGSTYYEQY

length: 11
V: TRBV7-9
CDR3: ASSPGQTETQY

length: 13
V: TRBV3-1
CDR3: ASSQDGVVHNEQF

length: 11
V: TRBV28
CDR3: ASSLMTDTEAF

length: 16
V: TRBV15
CDR3: ATSREVGGGYSNQPQH

length: 12
V: TRBV29-1
CDR3: SVDLELGIGEQF

length: 14
V: TRBV9
CDR3: ASSVGLAPSTDTQY

length: 13
V: TRBV5-1
CDR3: ASSPRTGMNTEAF

length: 13
V: TRBV6-1
CDR3: ASKLGRGMDYGYT

length: 12
V: TRBV12-3/TRBV12-4
CDR3: ASSSSGVYNEQF

length: 12
V: TRBV2
CDR3: ASSDGGGVEKLF

length: 13
V: TRBV4-2
CDR3: ASSQDGQINQPQH

length: 12
V: TRBV11-2
CDR3: ASSLGAGLGEAF

length: 12
V: TRBV11-3
CDR3: ASSLGGGKTEAF

length: 14
V: TRBV3-1
CDR3: ASSQDWTGEGETQY

length: 14
V: TRBV20-1
CDR3: SARANQGVGNQPQH

length: 13
V: TRBV20-1
CDR3: SARDWTGEHYGYT

length: 15
V: TRBV11-2
CDR3: ASSSMLAGERPYEQY

length: 11
V: TRBV20-1
CDR3: SARTSGGYEQY

length: 13
V: TRBV19
CDR3: ASSIWTVSDTEAF

length: 16
V: TRBV27
CDR3: ASSESWDSSSYNSPLH

length: 13
V: TRBV19
CDR3: ASSIGGSSGNTIY

length: 12
V: TRBV19
CDR3: ASRVRGVNTEAF

length: 10
V: TRBV5-6
CDR3: ASSLGLDPKY

length: 11
V: TRBV5-1
CDR3: ASSLTTYNEQF

length: 12
V: TRBV19
CDR3: ASSVGTGSFTIY

length: 11
V: TRBV19
CDR3: ASRGATNEKLF

length: 14
V: TRBV28
CDR3: ASRLTVVSYNSPLH

length: 15
V: TRBV5-1
CDR3: ASSLAIRTGSYNEQF

length: 13
V: TRBV6-1
CDR3: ASIQTGDYNSPLH